The 23 T cell receptor beta chains below all came from one sample that was sequenced in a study of blood T cell repertoires in COVID-19. TCRdb's copy holds only in-frame clones and misses some; the assay was immunoSEQ multiplex PCR. The sample shows about 150,000 clones, roughly 90% of them seen only once. Sequenced material: peripheral blood. These receptors originate from a man aged 18-30 years with COVID-19, enrolled during active disease.

The V and J genes are TRBV6-2 or TRBV6-3 and TRBJ2-2; 11 bases are a match to TRBD2. Trimming took 2 bases from V and 1 from J; bases not matched to a gene: 6. Germline lookup yields CDR1 MNHEY and CDR2 SVGEGT. The CDR3 runs 18 residues. CDR3 bases: TGTGCCAGCAGTTACAAGTTGACTAGCGGGGTGAACACCGGGGAGCTGTTTTTT. Amino acids: CASSYKLTSGVNTGELFF.

The chain carries TRBV28 and TRBJ2-1; D gene unclear. Germline lookup yields CDR1 MDHEN and CDR2 SYDVKM. Trimming shortened V by 3 bases and J by 5 bases, and 8 bases separated the two germline ends. This CDR3 comprises 13 residues. The DNA of the CDR3 is TGTGCCAGCAGTTTGGGCCAGGACAATGAGCAGTTCTTC. Its translation: CASSLGQDNEQFF. The full variable domain, rest sourced from reference TRBV28 and TRBJ2-1, is DVKVTQSSRYLVKRTGEKVFLECVQDMDHENMFWYRQDPGLGLRLIYFSYDVKMKEKGDIPEGYSVSREKKERFSLILESASTNQTSMYLCASSLGQDNEQFFGPGTRLTVL.

The chain uses TRBV20-1 and TRBJ1-4, with D perhaps matching TRBD1 (5 bases). The CDR3 consists of 14 residues. CDR1 is DFQATT, CDR2 SNEGSKA, per germline (reference sequence). The V end lost 5 bases, the J end lost 8 bases, and 18 bases lay between the germline ends. The CDR3 DNA reads TGCAGTGCTGGTGTCTGGGCAGGGCGGGAAAAACTGTTTTTT. Protein: CSAGVWAGREKLFF.

This chain uses TRBV7-3 with TRBJ2-1; 9 bases match TRBD1. The J segment lost 8 bases and the V segment lost 3 bases, leaving 14 bases of the junction unmatched. The CDR3 is 17 residues long. Germline values: CDR1 SGHTA, CDR2 FQGTGA. CDR3 bases: TGTGCCAGCAGCTTCCACGCGACGGGACAGGGTAGCGATGAGCAGTTCTTC. Translated: CASSFHATGQGSDEQFF.

The rearrangement uses TRBV4-3 and TRBJ1-2, with 7 bases fitting TRBD1. The germline gives CDR1 LGHNA, CDR2 YSLEER. The CDR3 extends over 13 amino acids. The V gene end was trimmed by 6 bases and the J gene end by 8 bases; junction bases not matched to a gene: 9. The CDR3 DNA reads TGCGCCAGCAGGATCACAGGGGTCGGGGGCTACACCTTC. The encoded protein is CASRITGVGGYTF.

This chain connects TRBV6-5 to TRBJ2-7, with a weak D call TRBD2 (6 bases). The CDR3 runs 14 residues. The germline CDR1 and CDR2 sequences are MNHEY and SVGAGI. V was shortened by 2 bases and J by 0 bases, with 8 bases between the two germline ends. The CDR3 protein is CASSYAGGSYEQYF. The DNA for the CDR3 is TGTGCCAGCAGTTACGCCGGGGGCTCCTACGAGCAGTACTTC.

The chain uses TRBV9 and TRBJ1-3; D gene unclear. This CDR3 spans 14 amino acids. Germline lookup yields CDR1 SGDLS and CDR2 YYNGEE. V lost 0 bases and J 4 bases, leaving 8 bases between the germline ends. The CDR3 DNA reads as TGTGCCAGCAGCGTAGGAGTGGAGGGAAACACCATATATTTT. This translates into CASSVGVEGNTIYF.

The chain is built from TRBV28 and TRBJ2-5; 10 bases are shared with TRBD2. The V and J ends lost 7 bases and 2 bases, in that order; junction bases with no gene match: 10. This CDR3 has 16 amino acids. Per germline, CDR1 MDHEN and CDR2 SYDVKM. Written as DNA, the CDR3 is TGTGCCAGCAAAAATATAGCACTAGCGGGACAAGAGACCCAGTACTTC. Translated, it gives CASKNIALAGQETQYF.

The genes are TRBV29-1 and TRBJ1-5; D gene uncertain. The CDR3 runs to 13 residues. CDR1 and CDR2 (germline): SQVTM, ANQGSEA. V dropped 7 bases and J dropped 0 bases, with 10 bases sitting between them. CDR3 in DNA: TGCAGCGCTCAGGTCGATAGCAATCAGCCCCAGCATTTT. As protein: CSAQVDSNQPQHF.

The rearrangement links TRBV10-3 to TRBJ2-7, with 13 nucleotides matching TRBD2. Germline V gene sequence: CDR1 ENHRY, CDR2 SYGVKD. The V segment lost 2 bases and the J segment 5 bases; nucleotides outside the gene matches: 3. This CDR3 region has 15 residues. The CDR3 sequence is CAISETSGRENEQYF. CDR3 in DNA: TGTGCCATCAGTGAGACTAGCGGGAGGGAAAACGAGCAGTACTTC.

The rearrangement uses TRBV29-1 and TRBJ2-3; 10 bases map to TRBD2. Trimming removed 5 bases from V and 3 bases from J; junction bases left unmatched: 8. Germline CDR1 is SQVTM and CDR2 is ANQGSEA. The CDR3 totals 15 residues. The CDR3 reads CSVHRTSGSTDTQYF. The CDR3, as DNA: TGCAGCGTTCACCGGACTAGCGGCAGTACAGATACGCAGTATTTT.

The genes are TRBV5-1 and TRBJ2-5; possible D gene TRBD1, 5 bases. This CDR3 comprises 14 residues. Germline loops: CDR1 SGHRS, CDR2 YFSETQ. The germline V and J ends were trimmed by 0 bases and 1 base, with 7 bases remaining between them. As DNA, the CDR3 is TGCGCCAGCAGCTTGGTTCAGGGCCAAGAGACCCAGTACTTC. Protein product: CASSLVQGQETQYF.

This chain connects TRBV29-1 to TRBJ2-2; 9 positions agree with TRBD1. The CDR3 is 14 residues long. With V trimmed by 7 bases and J by 5 bases, 8 bases remained unmatched. Germline loops: CDR1 SQVTM, CDR2 ANQGSEA. DNA of the CDR3: TGCAGCGCCTGGGGGGGACAGGGTACCGGGGAGCTGTTTTTT. It encodes CSAWGGQGTGELFF.

The chain couples TRBV4-3 to TRBJ2-7; 7 nucleotides line up with TRBD1. Germline V gene data show CDR1 as LGHNA and CDR2 as YSLEER. V was clipped by 0 bases and J by 0 bases; unmatched bases: 5. CDR3 length: 16 amino acids. The CDR3 is CASSQDPGQNSYEQYF. CDR3 nucleotides: TGCGCCAGCAGCCAAGACCCGGGACAGAACTCCTACGAGCAGTACTTC.

The chain links TRBV28 to TRBJ2-7, with TRBD1 matching over 7 bases. V dropped 5 bases and J dropped 7; count of bases not matched to a gene: 11. Germline V CDR1 and CDR2: MDHEN, SYDVKM. The CDR3 has 14 amino acids. The CDR3 sequence is CASSPVRGPGEQYF. As DNA, the CDR3 is TGTGCCAGCAGTCCCGTTAGGGGGCCCGGGGAGCAGTACTTC. Based on the CDR3 plus reference TRBV28 and TRBJ2-7, the full variable domain is DVKVTQSSRYLVKRTGEKVFLECVQDMDHENMFWYRQDPGLGLRLIYFSYDVKMKEKGDIPEGYSVSREKKERFSLILESASTNQTSMYLCASSPVRGPGEQYFGPGTRLTVT.

The V call is TRBV25-1, the J call TRBJ2-1, with unresolved D. Germline V gene lookup returns CDR1 MGHDK and CDR2 SYGVNS. The CDR3 totals 12 residues. V was cut by 5 bases and J by 5 bases, with 7 bases left in between. The CDR3 region is CASSPGNNEQFF. The CDR3 DNA reads TGTGCCAGCAGTCCGGGTAACAATGAGCAGTTCTTC. The whole variable domain, filled in from reference TRBV25-1 and TRBJ2-1, reads EADIYQTPRYLVIGTGKKITLECSQTMGHDKMYWYQQDPGMELHLIHYSYGVNSTEKGDLSSESTVSRIRTEHFPLTLESARPSHTSQYLCASSPGNNEQFFGPGTRLTVL.

The chain joins TRBV6-2 or TRBV6-3 to TRBJ2-2; TRBD2 agrees at 13 bases. Germline CDR1 MNHEY, CDR2 SVGEGT. The CDR3 loop spans 18 amino acids. After removal of 5 bases from V and 4 bases from J, the junction contained 10 bases not matched to a gene. For the CDR3, the DNA is TGTGCCAGCAGTCAATACCCCACTAGCGGGAGGGGCACCGGGGAGCTGTTTTTT. This translates into CASSQYPTSGRGTGELFF.

This chain links TRBV13 with TRBJ2-7; D is unclear. With 1 base removed from V and 6 bases from J, the gap between germline ends came to 7 bases. There are 12 residues in the CDR3. CDR1 PRHDT and CDR2 FYEKMQ come from the germline V gene (reference sequence). This CDR3 is CASSLARSEQYF. The CDR3 DNA is TGTGCCAGCAGCTTAGCCCGGTCCGAGCAGTACTTC.

The rearrangement uses TRBV9 and TRBJ1-6, with 7 bases matching TRBD1. The V gene end was trimmed by 4 bases and the J gene end by 7 bases; junction bases not matched to a gene: 8. Per the germline V gene, CDR1 is SGDLS and CDR2 is YYNGEE. The CDR3 loop spans 15 amino acids. In DNA, the CDR3 is TGTGCCAGCAGCCTAAGGACAGGCCAGAATTCACCCCTCCACTTT. It translates to CASSLRTGQNSPLHF.

The V and J genes are TRBV9 and TRBJ2-3; D is perhaps TRBD2 (5 bases). Trimming took 2 bases from V and 2 from J, leaving 15 bases between them. This CDR3 contains 16 residues. Germline V gene sequence: CDR1 SGDLS, CDR2 YYNGEE. The CDR3 sequence: CASSVQGSADTDTQYF. The CDR3 nucleotides are TGTGCCAGCAGCGTCCAAGGTAGCGCCGACACAGATACGCAGTATTTT. The complete variable domain, with remaining parts taken from reference TRBV9 and TRBJ2-3, reads DSGVTQTPKHLITATGQRVTLRCSPRSGDLSVYWYQQSLDQGLQFLIQYYNGEERAKGNILERFSAQQFPDLHSELNLSSLELGDSALYFCASSVQGSADTDTQYFGPGTRLTVL.

In this sample, this clone turned up a few times. V gene TRBV6-6 combines with J gene TRBJ1-5; weak D call: TRBD1 (5 bases). The CDR3 extends over 17 amino acids. Germline-derived CDR1 and CDR2 are MNHNY and SVGAGI (reference sequence). V lost 5 bases to trimming and J lost 0 bases, with 17 bases between them. Here the CDR3 DNA reads TGTGCCAGCAGTCCGGCAGGGTCGACAGATAGCAATCAGCCCCAGCATTTT. Translated: CASSPAGSTDSNQPQHF.

This sequence joins TRBV2 and TRBJ2-2, with 10 bases that match TRBD2. The CDR3 is made up of 17 amino acids. Germline loops: CDR1 SNHLY, CDR2 FYNNEI. Germline trimming cut 6 bases from V and 0 bases from J; bases unmatched to any gene: 7. The CDR3 sequence: CASRGRTSGPNTGELFF. CDR3 in DNA: TGTGCCAGCAGGGGCAGGACTAGCGGCCCGAACACCGGGGAGCTGTTTTTT. The full variable domain, rest sourced from reference TRBV2 and TRBJ2-2, is EPEVTQTPSHQVTQMGQEVILRCVPISNHLYFYWYRQILGQKVEFLVSFYNNEISEKSEIFDDQFSVERPDGSNFTLKIRSTKLEDSAMYFCASRGRTSGPNTGELFFGEGSRLTVL.

CDR3 sequence reads: CASSQDLGQGAVGNEQFF. The CDR3 DNA reads TGTGCCAGCAGCCAAGATTTGGGGCAGGGGGCAGTGGGTAATGAGCAGTTCTTC. The chain links TRBV4-2 to TRBJ2-1; 8 positions match TRBD1. This CDR3 spans 18 amino acids. With 0 bases clipped from V and 7 bases from J, the junction kept 14 bases outside the gene matches. Per the germline V gene, CDR1 is LGHNA and CDR2 is YNFKEQ.